What follows are 20 T cell receptor beta chains derived from one specimen sequenced in a study of cytomegalovirus exposure and HLA in healthy donors (dated by TCRdb to about 2017). Receptor amplification or capture employed the immunoSEQ multiplex PCR assay. For the multiplex PCR, a mixture combining 60 forward primers for TCR Vbeta segments and 13 reverse primers for TCR Jbeta segments was used. As stored in TCRdb, this immuneACCESS dataset retains in-frame rearrangements with V and J assigned. A fraction of the clones does not appear; measured against another copy, unresolved V genes explain less than half of the discrepancy, and the remainder lacks a known reason. Counted in this sample were approximately 180,000 clones; roughly 80% of them appeared once. 4.8% of the sample lies in the top ten. Sequenced: PBMCs. The source is a man younger than 35 in good health and CMV-seronegative.

This chain connects TRBV5-4 to TRBJ2-5; no definite D call. Trimming pared 0 bases from V and 2 bases from J, leaving 5 bases between. The CDR3 covers 13 residues. Germline CDR1 reads SGHNT; CDR2 reads YYREEE (reference sequence). The CDR3 DNA reads TGTGCCAGCAGCTTGGACGGTCAAGAGACCCAGTACTTC. Translated: CASSLDGQETQYF.

The V gene is TRBV5-6, the J gene TRBJ1-5; unclear D gene. Germline loops: CDR1 SGHDT, CDR2 YYEEEE. Trimming shortened V by 0 bases and J by 3 bases, and 10 bases separated the two germline ends. This CDR3 is 15 amino acids long. The CDR3 region is CASSLAGGNNQPQHF. The CDR3 nucleotides read TGTGCCAGCAGCTTGGCTGGCGGGAACAATCAGCCCCAGCATTTT.

The chain joins TRBV5-5 to TRBJ2-1; tentatively, D is TRBD1 (6 bases). This CDR3 has 16 amino acids. The V gene lost 3 bases and the J gene lost 0 bases, with 13 bases spanning the gap. Germline CDR1 reads SGHKS; CDR2 reads YYEKEE (reference sequence). DNA for the CDR3: TGTGCCAGCAGCTATTACAGGGCAAGCTCCTACAATGAGCAGTTCTTC. Its translation: CASSYYRASSYNEQFF.

V usage is TRBV5-1 and J usage is TRBJ2-5; TRBD2 is a possible D gene (8 bases). CDR3 length: 14 residues. V lost 4 bases and J lost 11, with 21 bases in between. Germline V gene data show CDR1 as SGHRS and CDR2 as YFSETQ. CDR3 loop: CASSPREGALEQYF. The CDR3 nucleotides are TGCGCCAGCAGCCCCCGGGAGGGGGCGCTTGAGCAGTACTTC.

The chain has TRBV4-1 and TRBJ1-2, with 7 bases lining up with TRBD1. The germline gives CDR1 MGHRA, CDR2 YSYEKL. V gave up 3 bases and J gave up 2 bases; unmatched junction bases: 6. There are 15 residues in the CDR3. The CDR3 here is CASSQMTGINYGYTF. CDR3 in DNA: TGCGCCAGCAGCCAGATGACAGGGATCAACTATGGCTACACCTTC.

The chain links TRBV7-2 to TRBJ2-2; D perhaps matches TRBD1 (6 bases). Germline-derived CDR1 and CDR2 are SGHTA and FQGNSA. CDR3 length equals 14 residues. The V end was cut by 2 bases, the J end by 6 bases, with 10 bases between. CDR3 in amino acids: CASSLLNRAGELFF. CDR3 DNA: TGTGCCAGCAGCTTACTTAACAGGGCCGGGGAGCTGTTTTTT.

J is TRBJ2-7 and V is TRBV19; D perhaps matches TRBD1 (6 bases). This CDR3 comprises 14 residues. V lost 5 bases, J lost 2 bases, and 13 bases lay in between. The germline CDR1 and CDR2 sequences are LNHDA and SQIVND (reference sequence). In DNA form, the CDR3 reads TGTGCCAGTAGTCCCCGACAGGCCCCCTACGAGCAGTACTTC. Its protein is CASSPRQAPYEQYF.

The chain uses TRBV6-1 and TRBJ1-2; D possibly corresponds to TRBD1 (5 bases). CDR1 is MNHNS, CDR2 SASEGT, per germline. The germline V and J ends were trimmed by 7 bases and 3 bases, with 18 bases remaining between them. The CDR3 spans 15 residues. The CDR3 region is CASTGTNQIHYGYTF. The CDR3 DNA reads TGTGCCAGCACGGGGACTAACCAGATCCACTATGGCTACACCTTC.

The J gene is TRBJ2-7, the V gene TRBV7-9, with 8 bases that match TRBD1. The germline V gene encodes CDR1 SEHNR and CDR2 FQNEAQ (reference sequence). The CDR3 length is 15 residues. After removal of 5 bases from V and 2 bases from J, the junction contained 8 bases not matched to a gene. CDR3 bases: TGTGCCAGCAGCCCCTGGACAGGGACCCCCTACGAGCAGTACTTC. This codes for CASSPWTGTPYEQYF.

The chain is built from TRBV5-1 and TRBJ1-4, with D unclear. V shed 2 bases and J shed 7 bases, with 6 bases lying between them. Germline loops: CDR1 SGHRS, CDR2 YFSETQ. The CDR3 contains 12 residues. The CDR3 region is CASSFEGEKLFF. The CDR3 DNA is TGCGCCAGCAGCTTCGAGGGTGAAAAACTGTTTTTT.

The chain couples TRBV28 to TRBJ2-7; maybe TRBD1 (6 bases). The germline V gene has CDR1 MDHEN and CDR2 SYDVKM. The CDR3 consists of 14 residues. The ends were cut back, 2 bases at V and 7 bases at J, with 15 bases in the middle. Here the CDR3 DNA reads TGTGCCAGCAGTTTACCCAGGGGACCTCGGGAGCAGTACTTC. This gives the protein CASSLPRGPREQYF.

The chain is built from TRBV7-6 and TRBJ2-1; 12 bases line up with TRBD2. The germline V gene has CDR1 SGHVS and CDR2 FNYEAQ. Trimming removed 1 base from V and 0 bases from J; junction bases left unmatched: 10. This CDR3 spans 20 amino acids. The CDR3 reads CASSLVALAGGMSSYNEQFF. As DNA, the CDR3 is TGTGCCAGCAGCTTAGTAGCACTAGCGGGGGGAATGAGCTCCTACAATGAGCAGTTCTTC.

This chain uses TRBV19 with TRBJ2-5; possibly TRBD2 for D (6 bases). Germline values: CDR1 LNHDA, CDR2 SQIVND (reference sequence). V was clipped by 5 bases and J by 5 bases, with 18 bases between them. There are 15 residues in the CDR3. The CDR3 loop is CASSPGTVGVETQYF. The CDR3 bases are TGTGCCAGTAGTCCCGGGACTGTCGGGGTGGAGACCCAGTACTTC.

V gene TRBV5-1 combines with J gene TRBJ1-2; D unresolved. V shed 0 bases and J shed 3 bases, with 15 bases lying between them. CDR1 is SGHRS, CDR2 YFSETQ, per germline. The CDR3 sequence is 16 residues long. The CDR3 loop is CASSLVGHQRDYGYTF. The CDR3 DNA follows: TGCGCCAGCAGCTTGGTCGGGCACCAGAGGGACTATGGCTACACCTTC.

This chain links TRBV12-5 with TRBJ1-1; maybe TRBD1 (5 bases). The CDR3 loop spans 13 amino acids. The V and J ends lost 2 bases and 1 base respectively, with 5 bases between them. CDR1 is LGHNT and CDR2 is FRNRAP in the germline V gene. The CDR3 DNA reads TGTGCTAGTGGTTTGACAGGGAACACTGAAGCTTTCTTT. Its protein product is CASGLTGNTEAFF.

The chain combines TRBV18 with TRBJ1-1; TRBD1 might be the D (5 bases). The CDR3 runs 14 residues. V lost 3 bases and J 7 bases, leaving 15 bases between the germline ends. The germline CDR1 and CDR2 sequences are KGHSH and LQKENI. CDR3 coding DNA: TGTGCCAGCTCACCGGCCAGGGCCTATGATGAAGCTTTCTTT. The encoded protein is CASSPARAYDEAFF.

Here the CDR3 DNA reads TGTGCCAGCTCACTCGGAGGGGATGGCTACACCTTC. Translation gives CASSLGGDGYTF. V usage is TRBV18 and J usage is TRBJ1-2; D is perhaps TRBD1 (5 bases). Germline CDR1 and CDR2: KGHSH and LQKENI. V lost 4 bases, J lost 6 bases, and 9 bases lay in between. The CDR3 covers 12 residues.

This chain joins TRBV10-3 and TRBJ1-1, with D perhaps matching TRBD1 (5 bases). Germline CDR1 ENHRY, CDR2 SYGVKD. This CDR3 comprises 17 residues. Trimming stripped 6 bases from V and 3 bases from J, with 23 bases between. The CDR3 spells CAIRRAEGVGGDTEAFF. DNA for the CDR3: TGTGCCATCAGGAGGGCGGAAGGGGTGGGGGGGGACACTGAAGCTTTCTTT.

Note on this clone: The germline gene is not matched at one end of the junction; a read error may be the cause. The V and J genes are TRBV7-7 and TRBJ2-2; 8 bases agree with TRBD2. Germline values: CDR1 SSHAT, CDR2 FNYEAQ (reference sequence). The CDR3 consists of 15 residues. This CDR3 reads CASSRTSSNTGELFF. The CDR3 DNA is TGTGCTAGCAGCCGGACTAGCAGTAACACCGGGGAGCTGTTTTTT. The full variable domain, in which reference TRBV7-7 and TRBJ2-2 provide the parts outside the CDR3, is GAGVSQSPRYKVTKRGQDVTLRCDPISSHATLYWYQQALGQGPEFLTYFNYEAQPDKSGLPSDRFSAERPEGSISTLTIQRTEQRDSAMYRCASSRTSSNTGELFFGEGSRLTVL.

This rearrangement joins TRBV11-3 to TRBJ2-5; the D gene is possibly TRBD1 (5 bases). Per the germline V gene, CDR1 is SGHNT and CDR2 is YENEEA. The CDR3 totals 13 residues. Deletions cut 6 bases from V and 1 base from J, with 9 bases between. The CDR3 DNA is TGTGCCAGCAGGGAGACAGTCCAAGAGACCCAGTACTTC. Protein product: CASRETVQETQYF.